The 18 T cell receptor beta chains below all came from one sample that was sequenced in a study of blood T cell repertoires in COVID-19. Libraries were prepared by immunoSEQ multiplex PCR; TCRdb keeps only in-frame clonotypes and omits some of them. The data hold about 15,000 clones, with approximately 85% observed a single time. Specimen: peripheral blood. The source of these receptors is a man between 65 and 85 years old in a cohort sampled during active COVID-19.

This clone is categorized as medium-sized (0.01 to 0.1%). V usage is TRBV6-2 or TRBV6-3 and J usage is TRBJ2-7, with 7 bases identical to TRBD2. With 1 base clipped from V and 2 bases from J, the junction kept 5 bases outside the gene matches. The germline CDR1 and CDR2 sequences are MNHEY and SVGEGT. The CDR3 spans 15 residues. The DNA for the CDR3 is TGTGCCAGCAGTTACTGGCTAGCGGAAACCTACGAGCAGTACTTC. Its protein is CASSYWLAETYEQYF.

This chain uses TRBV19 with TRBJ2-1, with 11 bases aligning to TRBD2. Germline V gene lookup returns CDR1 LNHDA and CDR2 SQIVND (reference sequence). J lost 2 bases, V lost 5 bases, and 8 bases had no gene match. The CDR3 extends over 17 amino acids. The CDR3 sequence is CASSVLAGGLTYNEQFF. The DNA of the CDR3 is TGTGCCAGTAGTGTCTTAGCGGGAGGGCTTACCTACAATGAGCAGTTCTTC.

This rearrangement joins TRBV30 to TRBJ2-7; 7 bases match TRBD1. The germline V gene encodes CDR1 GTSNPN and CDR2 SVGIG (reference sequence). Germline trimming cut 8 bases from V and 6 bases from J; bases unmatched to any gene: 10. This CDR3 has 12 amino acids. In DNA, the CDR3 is TGTGCCGGTCAAACAGGGGCCGGCGAGCAGTACTTC. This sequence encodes CAGQTGAGEQYF.

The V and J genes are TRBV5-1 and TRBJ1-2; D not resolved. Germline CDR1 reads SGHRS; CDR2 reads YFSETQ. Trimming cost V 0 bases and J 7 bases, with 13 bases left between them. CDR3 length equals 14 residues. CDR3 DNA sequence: TGCGCCAGCAGCTTGGACTCAGGTCTCGGTGGCTACACCTTC. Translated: CASSLDSGLGGYTF.

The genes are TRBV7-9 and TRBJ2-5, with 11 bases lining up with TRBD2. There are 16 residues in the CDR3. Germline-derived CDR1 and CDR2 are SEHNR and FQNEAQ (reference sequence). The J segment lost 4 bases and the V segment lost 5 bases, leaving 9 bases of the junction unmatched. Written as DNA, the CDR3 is TGTGCCAGCAGCGCGATACTAGCGGGAGAGAGAGAGACCCAGTACTTC. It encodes CASSAILAGERETQYF.

The CDR3 nucleotides are TGTGCCAGCAGTTTATTCAAGGACAGGGTGGAGACCCAGTACTTC. Amino acids: CASSLFKDRVETQYF. The V gene is TRBV27, the J gene TRBJ2-5; TRBD1 matches at 8 bases. The CDR3 extends over 15 amino acids. Germline V gives CDR1 MNHEY, CDR2 SMNVEV (reference sequence). J gave up 5 bases and V 1 base, and 6 bases lay outside the gene matches.

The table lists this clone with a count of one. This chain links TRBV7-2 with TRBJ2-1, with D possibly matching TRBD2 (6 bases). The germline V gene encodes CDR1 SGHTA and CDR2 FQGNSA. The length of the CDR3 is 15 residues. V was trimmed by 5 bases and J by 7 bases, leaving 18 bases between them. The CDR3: CASSRRDFLGNEQFF. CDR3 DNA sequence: TGTGCCAGCAGCCGGCGGGACTTTTTGGGGAATGAGCAGTTCTTC.

In DNA, the CDR3 is TGTGCCAGCAGCGACCCCCAGACTCGTAATTCACCCCTCCACTTT. Residues: CASSDPQTRNSPLHF. The chain combines TRBV28 with TRBJ1-6; D not certain. Germline CDR1 MDHEN, CDR2 SYDVKM. Trimming took 6 bases from V and 6 from J, leaving 15 bases between them. This CDR3 is built from 15 residues. Complete variable domain (other parts from reference TRBV28 and TRBJ1-6): DVKVTQSSRYLVKRTGEKVFLECVQDMDHENMFWYRQDPGLGLRLIYFSYDVKMKEKGDIPEGYSVSREKKERFSLILESASTNQTSMYLCASSDPQTRNSPLHFGNGTRLTVT.

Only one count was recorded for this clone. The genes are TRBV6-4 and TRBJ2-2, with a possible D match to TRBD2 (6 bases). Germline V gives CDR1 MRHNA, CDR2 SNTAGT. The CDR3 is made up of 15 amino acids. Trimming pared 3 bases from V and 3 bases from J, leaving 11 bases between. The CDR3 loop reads CASSERGEHTGELFF. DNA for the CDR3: TGTGCCAGCAGTGAGCGGGGAGAGCACACCGGGGAGCTGTTTTTT.

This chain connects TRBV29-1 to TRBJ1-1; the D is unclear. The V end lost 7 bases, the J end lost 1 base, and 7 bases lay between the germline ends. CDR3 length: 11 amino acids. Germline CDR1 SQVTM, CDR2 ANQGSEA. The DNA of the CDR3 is TGCAGCGACCGGGGGAACACTGAAGCTTTCTTT. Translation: CSDRGNTEAFF.

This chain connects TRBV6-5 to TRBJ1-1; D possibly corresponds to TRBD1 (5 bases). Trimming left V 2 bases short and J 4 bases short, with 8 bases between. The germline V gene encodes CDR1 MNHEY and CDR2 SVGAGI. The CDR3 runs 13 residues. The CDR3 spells CASSYQGSTEAFF. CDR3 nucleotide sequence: TGTGCCAGCAGTTACCAGGGATCCACTGAAGCTTTCTTT.

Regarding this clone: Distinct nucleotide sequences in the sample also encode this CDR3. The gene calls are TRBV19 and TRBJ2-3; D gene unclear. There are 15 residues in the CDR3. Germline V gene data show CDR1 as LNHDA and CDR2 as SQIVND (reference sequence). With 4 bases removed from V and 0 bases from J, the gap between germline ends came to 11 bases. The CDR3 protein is CASSTATASTDTQYF. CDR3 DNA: TGTGCCAGTAGTACTGCTACCGCGAGCACAGATACGCAGTATTTT.

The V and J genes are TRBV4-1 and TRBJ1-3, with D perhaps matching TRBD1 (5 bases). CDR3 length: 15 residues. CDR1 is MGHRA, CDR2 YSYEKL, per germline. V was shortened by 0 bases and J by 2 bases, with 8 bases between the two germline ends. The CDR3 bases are TGCGCCAGCAGCCAAGATTCAGGGACTGGAAACACCATATATTTT. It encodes CASSQDSGTGNTIYF.

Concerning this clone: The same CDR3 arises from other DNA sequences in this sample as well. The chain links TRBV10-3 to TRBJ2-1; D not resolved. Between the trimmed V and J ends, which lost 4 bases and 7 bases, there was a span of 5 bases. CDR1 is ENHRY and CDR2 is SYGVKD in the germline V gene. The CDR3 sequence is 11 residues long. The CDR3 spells CAISAGNEQFF. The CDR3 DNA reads TGTGCCATCAGTGCGGGTAATGAGCAGTTCTTC.

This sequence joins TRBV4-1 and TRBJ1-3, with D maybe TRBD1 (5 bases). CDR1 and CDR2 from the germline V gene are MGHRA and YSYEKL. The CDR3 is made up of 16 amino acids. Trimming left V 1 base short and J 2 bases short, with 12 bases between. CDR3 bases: TGCGCCAGCAGCCAAGCGCGGGGCAGACCTGGAAACACCATATATTTT. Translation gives CASSQARGRPGNTIYF.

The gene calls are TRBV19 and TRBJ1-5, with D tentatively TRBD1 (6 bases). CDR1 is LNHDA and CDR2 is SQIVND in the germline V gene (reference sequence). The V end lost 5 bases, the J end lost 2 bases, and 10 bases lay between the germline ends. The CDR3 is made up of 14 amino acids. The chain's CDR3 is CASSLTGRNQPQHF. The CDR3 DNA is TGTGCCAGTAGTTTGACAGGCCGCAATCAGCCCCAGCATTTT. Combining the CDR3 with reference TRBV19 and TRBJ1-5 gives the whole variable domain DGGITQSPKYLFRKEGQNVTLSCEQNLNHDAMYWYRQDPGQGLRLIYYSQIVNDFQKGDIAEGYSVSREKKESFPLTVTSAQKNPTAFYLCASSLTGRNQPQHFGDGTRLSIL.

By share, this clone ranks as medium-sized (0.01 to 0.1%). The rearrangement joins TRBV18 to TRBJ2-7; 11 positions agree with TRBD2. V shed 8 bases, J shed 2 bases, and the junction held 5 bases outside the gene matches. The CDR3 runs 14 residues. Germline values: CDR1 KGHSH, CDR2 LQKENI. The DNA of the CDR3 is TGTGCCAGCACGGGACTAGCGGCTCCCTACGAGCAGTACTTC. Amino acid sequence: CASTGLAAPYEQYF. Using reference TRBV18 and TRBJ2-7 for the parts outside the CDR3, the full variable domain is NAGVMQNPRHLVRRRGQEARLRCSPMKGHSHVYWYRQLPEEGLKFMVYLQKENIIDESGMPKERFSAEFPKEGPSILRIQQVVRGDSAAYFCASTGLAAPYEQYFGPGTRLTVT.

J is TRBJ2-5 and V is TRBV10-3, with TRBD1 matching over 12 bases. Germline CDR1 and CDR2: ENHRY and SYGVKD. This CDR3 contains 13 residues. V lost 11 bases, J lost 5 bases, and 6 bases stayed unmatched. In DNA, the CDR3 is TGTGCCGCCCGGGGACAGGGGGCGGAGACCCAGTACTTC. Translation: CAARGQGAETQYF.